This T cell receptor (beta chain) was found in a study of blood T cell repertoires in COVID-19. Across the study: Sites across the United States, Italy and Spain contributed samples from acute and convalescent COVID-19. T cells, B-cell-depleted T cells, or PBMCs supplied cDNA or gDNA.

Study processing details: Estimation of nucleated cell counts relied on the amplification of reference gene primers. Profiling relied on immunoSEQ multiplex PCR, and the TCRdb table lists in-frame clones only, not all of them. From that table come the V and J calls and clone size; the DNA was used to work out D and trimming. The table lists about 50,000 clones, about 92% of them singletons. Trimming took off 4 bases at V and 6 bases at J, with 16 bases between the two ends. Germline V lookup: CDR1 SGDLS, CDR2 YYNGEE. CDR3 length: 14 amino acids. In its sample, this clone was seen once. The sequence derives from a human donor in a cohort sampled during active COVID-19. The sequencing sample was made of peripheral blood. The rearrangement uses TRBV9 and TRBJ1-1; perhaps TRBD1 as D (5 bases). Written as DNA, the CDR3 is TGTGCCAGCAGCTTCGGGGGGGAATCGTCTGAAGCTTTCTTT. Translated: CASSFGGESSEAFF.